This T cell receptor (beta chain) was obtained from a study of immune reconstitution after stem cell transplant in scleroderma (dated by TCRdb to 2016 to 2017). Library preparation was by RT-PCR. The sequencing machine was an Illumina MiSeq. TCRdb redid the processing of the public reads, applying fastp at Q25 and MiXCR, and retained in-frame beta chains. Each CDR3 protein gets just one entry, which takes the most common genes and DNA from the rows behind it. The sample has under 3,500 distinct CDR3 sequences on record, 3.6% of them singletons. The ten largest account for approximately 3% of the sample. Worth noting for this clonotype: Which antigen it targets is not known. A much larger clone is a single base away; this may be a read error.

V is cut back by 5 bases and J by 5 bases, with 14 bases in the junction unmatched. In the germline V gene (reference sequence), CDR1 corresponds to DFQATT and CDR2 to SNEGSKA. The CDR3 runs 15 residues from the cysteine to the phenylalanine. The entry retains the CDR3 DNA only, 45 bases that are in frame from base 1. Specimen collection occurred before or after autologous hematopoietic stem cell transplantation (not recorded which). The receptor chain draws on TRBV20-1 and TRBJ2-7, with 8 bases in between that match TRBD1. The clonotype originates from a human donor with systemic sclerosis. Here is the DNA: TGCAGTGCTCCCGTGGATGGGGACAGGACCCACGAGCAGTACTTC. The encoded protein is CSAPVDGDRTHEQYF.